The sample holds one count of the clone carrying this TCR beta chain. Its antigen is currently unknown. Time point indicated: week 11, during vaccination. A single vaccine dose contained 300 ug of mutant IDH1 20-mer peptide, and topical imiquimod was used with it. The CDR3 sequence is 13 residues long. Germline CDR1 reads KGHSH; CDR2 reads LQKENI. Trimming took 3 bases from V and 1 from J, leaving 5 bases between them. The entry originates in a study of a mutant IDH1 vaccine in newly diagnosed glioma. Study context: Patients' prior therapy spanned radiotherapy, temozolomide, or both; most underwent both. Study outcomes and limitations: Alterations occurring in top peripheral T cell clonotypes seemed unrelated to pseudoprogression.

Sequencing used immunoSEQ multiplex PCR; TCRdb keeps in-frame clones, though not all of them. The sample carries 35,000 or so clones, under 90% recorded once. The V call is TRBV18, the J call TRBJ2-3; D gene uncertain. The sequence derives from a woman in her 30s with glioma. Some clones in this sample may be carry-over from other donors' samples. Sample: peripheral blood mononuclear cells (PBMCs), taken from a glioma patient whose treatment included an IDH1 peptide vaccine. The CDR3 region has the DNA TGTGCCAGCTCACCGACTCGCACAGATACGCAGTATTTT. Translation: CASSPTRTDTQYF.